Each of the 31 T cell receptor beta chains below was sequenced from the same sample in a study of OX40 agonist ivuxolimab in advanced cancers. The assay was immunoSEQ multiplex PCR, and TCRdb's table has in-frame clones only and misses some. The sample lists around 69,000 clones; around 86% were seen once. The specimen was CD4+ or CD8+ T cells sorted from blood, collected in a trial of the OX40 agonist ivuxolimab. The receptors shown here come from an adult with an advanced solid tumor such as melanoma, head and neck, liver or kidney cancer.

This chain uses TRBV19 with TRBJ2-1; 7 bases align to TRBD1. V gave up 3 bases and J gave up 4 bases; unmatched junction bases: 6. CDR1 LNHDA and CDR2 SQIVND come from the germline V gene (reference sequence). This CDR3 spans 15 amino acids. The CDR3 DNA sequence: TGTGCCAGTAGTATCCCAGGGGGTGGTTACAATGAGCAGTTCTTC. This translates into CASSIPGGGYNEQFF.

CDR3 sequence reads: CAIRPGLRTSGNTIYF. CDR3 bases: TGTGCCATCCGGCCCGGGCTAAGGACGTCTGGAAACACCATATATTTT. This chain joins TRBV10-3 and TRBJ1-3; D is ambiguous. This CDR3 has 16 amino acids. V gave up 8 bases and J gave up 1 base, with 18 bases separating them. Per germline, CDR1 ENHRY and CDR2 SYGVKD.

This clone was seen a few times. The V call is TRBV15, the J call TRBJ1-4; D is unresolved. With 6 bases removed from V and 5 bases from J, the gap between germline ends came to 19 bases. The CDR3 consists of 16 residues. Per the germline V gene, CDR1 is LNHNV and CDR2 is YYDKDF (reference sequence). The CDR3 region is CATSPRVGRKNEKLFF. For the CDR3, the DNA is TGTGCCACCAGTCCGAGGGTGGGCAGGAAAAATGAAAAACTGTTTTTT.

This chain links TRBV11-3 with TRBJ2-7; 7 bases align to TRBD1. The CDR3 contains 18 residues. The germline V gene has CDR1 SGHNT and CDR2 YENEEA. The J segment lost 1 base and the V segment lost 4 bases, leaving 16 bases of the junction unmatched. In nucleotides, the CDR3 is TGTGCCAGCAGCTGGAGTGGACAGGACAAGCCCAATTCCTACGAGCAGTACTTC. Its protein product is CASSWSGQDKPNSYEQYF.

The chain joins TRBV15 to TRBJ2-7, with TRBD1 as a possible D gene (6 bases). V was pared by 1 base and J by 0 bases, with 13 bases between. The CDR3 consists of 16 residues. Looked up from germline, CDR1 is LNHNV and CDR2 is YYDKDF (reference sequence). In DNA form, the CDR3 reads TGTGCCACCAGCAGAGGGAAGACAGGTAGCTCCTACGAGCAGTACTTC. This gives the protein CATSRGKTGSSYEQYF.

CDR3 in DNA: TGTGCCAGCATGGGGCTTTTGAACACTGAAGCTTTCTTT. It codes for CASMGLLNTEAFF. The V call is TRBV25-1, the J call TRBJ1-1; tentatively, D is TRBD1 (5 bases). The germline CDR1 and CDR2 sequences are MGHDK and SYGVNS. CDR3 length equals 13 residues. Trimming cost V 7 bases and J 0 bases, with 9 bases left between them. Based on the CDR3 plus reference TRBV25-1 and TRBJ1-1, the full variable domain is EADIYQTPRYLVIGTGKKITLECSQTMGHDKMYWYQQDPGMELHLIHYSYGVNSTEKGDLSSESTVSRIRTEHFPLTLESARPSHTSQYLCASMGLLNTEAFFGQGTRLTVV.

This chain links TRBV6-5 with TRBJ1-2, with D possibly TRBD1 on 6 matching bases. The CDR3 sequence is 12 residues long. V shed 5 bases and J shed 2 bases, with 6 bases lying between them. Germline V gene data show CDR1 as MNHEY and CDR2 as SVGAGI. The CDR3 protein is CASSTGNYGYTF. CDR3 nucleotide sequence: TGTGCCAGCAGTACAGGGAACTATGGCTACACCTTC.

The chain carries TRBV5-6 and TRBJ1-4; perhaps TRBD1 as D (6 bases). Trimming took off 2 bases at V and 6 bases at J, with 14 bases between the two ends. Per germline, CDR1 SGHDT and CDR2 YYEEEE. The length of the CDR3 is 15 residues. The CDR3 reads CASSFYRAEDEKLFF. The CDR3 nucleotides are TGTGCCAGCAGCTTCTACAGGGCGGAGGATGAAAAACTGTTTTTT.

The chain carries TRBV10-3 and TRBJ1-4, with D tentatively TRBD1 (6 bases). The CDR3 extends over 14 amino acids. V lost 8 bases and J lost 5, with 15 bases in between. Germline CDR1 is ENHRY and CDR2 is SYGVKD. The DNA of the CDR3 is TGTGCCATCGCGGGGGGGGCGATCAATGAAAAACTGTTTTTT. This codes for CAIAGGAINEKLFF.

The chain couples TRBV30 to TRBJ1-6; 10 nucleotides agree with TRBD1. CDR3 length: 14 residues. Losses at the gene ends were 2 bases for V and 8 bases for J; bases not matched to a gene: 3. Germline V lookup: CDR1 GTSNPN, CDR2 SVGIG (reference sequence). The CDR3 is CAWSFGTGDSPLHF. In DNA form, the CDR3 reads TGTGCCTGGAGTTTCGGGACAGGGGATTCACCCCTCCACTTT. Using reference TRBV30 and TRBJ1-6 for the parts outside the CDR3, the full variable domain is SQTIHQWPATLVQPVGSPLSLECTVEGTSNPNLYWYRQAAGRGLQLLFYSVGIGQISSEVPQNLSASRPQDRQFILSSKKLLLSDSGFYLCAWSFGTGDSPLHFGNGTRLTVT.

The chain has TRBV6-5 and TRBJ1-2, with a tentative D call TRBD1 (5 bases). Germline CDR1 and CDR2: MNHEY and SVGAGI. The CDR3 sequence is 16 residues long. V gave up 4 bases and J gave up 4 bases, with 19 bases separating them. CDR3: CASSSWDASGVYGYTF. The CDR3 region has the DNA TGTGCCAGCAGTTCCTGGGACGCCTCGGGGGTCTATGGCTACACCTTC.

V usage is TRBV11-2 and J usage is TRBJ1-1, with a weak D call TRBD1 (5 bases). V shed 1 base and J shed 6 bases, with 12 bases lying between them. Germline CDR1 reads SGHAT; CDR2 reads FQNNGV. This CDR3 contains 14 residues. Here the CDR3 reads CASSLAGKGAEAFF. CDR3 sequence (DNA): TGTGCCAGCAGCTTAGCAGGGAAGGGCGCTGAAGCTTTCTTT.

The V and J genes are TRBV25-1 and TRBJ2-3; a weak D match, TRBD1 (6 bases). V was pared by 6 bases and J by 2 bases, with 12 bases between. The CDR3 spans 14 residues. Per the germline V gene, CDR1 is MGHDK and CDR2 is SYGVNS. DNA of the CDR3: TGTGCCAGCAGCGAGGACAGAGTCACAGATACGCAGTATTTT. This encodes CASSEDRVTDTQYF.

The chain carries TRBV7-9 and TRBJ1-1; D is unclear. Germline V gives CDR1 SEHNR, CDR2 FQNEAQ (reference sequence). The ends were cut back, 1 base at V and 1 base at J, with 10 bases in the middle. CDR3 size: 15 residues. The CDR3 loop reads CASSLVGGQNTEAFF. CDR3 nucleotides: TGTGCCAGCAGCTTAGTTGGCGGGCAGAACACTGAAGCTTTCTTT.

The table lists this clone with a count of one. The V gene is TRBV7-3, the J gene TRBJ2-1; possibly TRBD1 for D (6 bases). The CDR3 is 16 amino acids. Trimming took off 1 base at V and 7 bases at J, with 17 bases between the two ends. CDR1 is SGHTA, CDR2 FQGTGA, per germline. CDR3 loop: CASSLSRAGDGNEQFF. Written as DNA, the CDR3 is TGTGCCAGCAGCTTAAGTAGGGCAGGGGACGGGAATGAGCAGTTCTTC. Drawing the rest from reference TRBV7-3 and TRBJ2-1, the complete variable domain is GAGVSQTPSNKVTEKGKYVELRCDPISGHTALYWYRQSLGQGPEFLIYFQGTGAADDSGLPNDRFFAVRPEGSVSTLKIQRTERGDSAVYLCASSLSRAGDGNEQFFGPGTRLTVL.

Comment on this clone: Other nucleotide sequences in the sample specify the same CDR3. This chain links TRBV5-1 with TRBJ1-2; D perhaps matches TRBD1 (5 bases). CDR1 and CDR2 (germline): SGHRS, YFSETQ. This CDR3 is built from 14 residues. V lost 0 bases to trimming and J lost 2 bases, with 8 bases between them. The CDR3 bases are TGCGCCAGCAGCTTGGGAGGGGAGAACTATGGCTACACCTTC. Its translation: CASSLGGENYGYTF.

The chain uses TRBV2 and TRBJ1-1; TRBD1 agrees at 9 bases. This CDR3 is built from 15 residues. The trim removed 8 bases at V and 7 bases at J, leaving 14 bases unmatched. Germline V gene data show CDR1 as SNHLY and CDR2 as FYNNEI. The CDR3: CASRLPGQGRFEAFF. The CDR3 DNA reads TGTGCCAGCCGCCTCCCTGGACAGGGGCGTTTTGAAGCTTTCTTT.

The rearrangement links TRBV2 to TRBJ2-5, with D uncertain. This CDR3 region has 14 residues. Trimming removed 4 bases from V and 3 bases from J, with 12 bases in between. Germline V gives CDR1 SNHLY, CDR2 FYNNEI. As DNA, the CDR3 is TGTGCCAGCAGTGGATCGTACGAAAAAGAGACCCAGTACTTC. This translates into CASSGSYEKETQYF.

The J gene is TRBJ2-7, the V gene TRBV6-1; either TRBD1 or TRBD2 may supply D (5 bases each). CDR3 length: 15 amino acids. V was clipped by 7 bases and J by 3 bases, with 19 bases between them. The germline V gene encodes CDR1 MNHNS and CDR2 SASEGT. The CDR3 sequence: CASILGDLDGYEQYF. The CDR3 DNA reads as TGTGCCAGCATTCTTGGGGACCTCGACGGCTACGAGCAGTACTTC.

The chain couples TRBV30 to TRBJ1-1, with unresolved D. Deletions cut 0 bases from V and 4 bases from J, with 9 bases between. The CDR3 is made up of 13 amino acids. CDR1 is GTSNPN and CDR2 is SVGIG in the germline V gene (reference sequence). CDR3 DNA sequence: TGTGCCTGGAGTGTTGCCCGGGGCACTGAAGCTTTCTTT. Its protein is CAWSVARGTEAFF.

This chain joins TRBV6-6 and TRBJ1-5, with D possibly TRBD1 on 5 matching bases. This CDR3 contains 13 residues. Germline assignment: CDR1 MNHNY and CDR2 SVGAGI (reference sequence). The V end was cut by 4 bases, the J end by 5 bases, with 9 bases between. The DNA of the CDR3 is TGTGCCAGCAGTTCGGGACTCTATCAGCCCCAGCATTTT. Its translation is CASSSGLYQPQHF.

The chain is built from TRBV2 and TRBJ2-2, with 9 bases aligning to TRBD1. The CDR3 sequence is 14 residues long. V trimming: 5 bases; J trimming: 6 bases; junction bases outside the gene matches: 4. Per germline, CDR1 SNHLY and CDR2 FYNNEI. CDR3 coding DNA: TGTGCCAGCAGTTTCCGACAGGGGGCCGGGGAGCTGTTTTTT. Protein: CASSFRQGAGELFF.

This chain links TRBV4-1 with TRBJ2-5, with D perhaps assigned TRBD1 or TRBD2 (5 bases each). V lost 2 bases, J lost 7 bases, and 14 bases lay in between. The CDR3 runs 14 residues. Per the germline V gene, CDR1 is MGHRA and CDR2 is YSYEKL. Here the CDR3 DNA reads TGCGCCAGCAGCCAACCCGGGACCTCAGGGACCCAGTACTTC. Protein sequence: CASSQPGTSGTQYF.

V and J are TRBV11-2 and TRBJ2-7; 8 bases agree with TRBD2. Losses at the gene ends were 7 bases for V and 3 bases for J; bases not matched to a gene: 8. The CDR3 spans 14 residues. Per the germline V gene, CDR1 is SGHAT and CDR2 is FQNNGV. The CDR3 here is CASTLLAVGYEQYF. CDR3 in DNA: TGTGCCAGCACCCTACTAGCGGTCGGCTACGAGCAGTACTTC.

The J gene is TRBJ2-7, the V gene TRBV11-3; 10 bases are a match to TRBD2. The CDR3 length is 18 residues. With V trimmed by 5 bases and J by 1 base, 14 bases remained unmatched. Germline V gene lookup returns CDR1 SGHNT and CDR2 YENEEA. Written as DNA, the CDR3 is TGTGCCAGCAGCCAACTCAGCGGGAGGGCCCCCTTTTCCTACGAGCAGTACTTC. It yields the protein CASSQLSGRAPFSYEQYF.

The V gene is TRBV6-5, the J gene TRBJ1-6, with 9 bases fitting TRBD1. Germline CDR1 MNHEY, CDR2 SVGAGI. This CDR3 region has 15 residues. With 2 bases clipped from V and 10 bases from J, the junction kept 6 bases outside the gene matches. The CDR3 reads CASSYGRDRVSPLHF. CDR3 in DNA: TGTGCCAGCAGTTACGGCCGGGACAGGGTCTCACCCCTCCACTTT.

The table lists this clone with a few counts. This chain connects TRBV20-1 to TRBJ1-2; perhaps TRBD1 as D (6 bases). V was trimmed by 5 bases and J by 8 bases, leaving 12 bases between them. This CDR3 is 11 amino acids long. Looked up from germline, CDR1 is DFQATT and CDR2 is SNEGSKA (reference sequence). CDR3 loop: CSAGGQFGYTF. The DNA for the CDR3 is TGCAGTGCTGGGGGGCAGTTCGGCTACACCTTC.

The rearrangement uses TRBV11-3 and TRBJ2-1; 9 nucleotides agree with TRBD2. CDR3 length: 15 residues. CDR1 and CDR2 (germline): SGHNT, YENEEA. Germline trimming cut 2 bases from V and 4 bases from J; bases unmatched to any gene: 3. DNA of the CDR3: TGTGCCAGCAGCTTATTAGCGGGAGATTACAATGAGCAGTTCTTC. Its protein is CASSLLAGDYNEQFF.

V and J are TRBV4-2 and TRBJ1-6; D ambiguous. Germline V gene sequence: CDR1 LGHNA, CDR2 YNFKEQ. The CDR3 consists of 17 residues. V gave up 0 bases and J gave up 4 bases, with 13 bases separating them. CDR3 loop: CASSQDPWSQYNSPLHF. CDR3 sequence (DNA): TGTGCCAGCAGCCAAGATCCTTGGAGCCAGTATAATTCACCCCTCCACTTT.

The chain carries TRBV11-2 and TRBJ1-2, with D perhaps matching TRBD1 (5 bases). CDR1 is SGHAT and CDR2 is FQNNGV in the germline V gene. V lost 5 bases and J 5 bases, leaving 9 bases between the germline ends. CDR3 length equals 12 residues. The DNA for the CDR3 is TGTGCCAGCAGCGACAGTTTATATGGCTACACCTTC. As protein: CASSDSLYGYTF.

V and J are TRBV5-1 and TRBJ2-7; the D gene is possibly TRBD1 (6 bases). Per germline, CDR1 SGHRS and CDR2 YFSETQ. This CDR3 has 13 amino acids. Deletions cut 2 bases from V and 4 bases from J, with 10 bases between. The CDR3 bases are TGCGCCAGCAGCTTAAGCACAGGGTACGAGCAGTACTTC. It encodes CASSLSTGYEQYF.